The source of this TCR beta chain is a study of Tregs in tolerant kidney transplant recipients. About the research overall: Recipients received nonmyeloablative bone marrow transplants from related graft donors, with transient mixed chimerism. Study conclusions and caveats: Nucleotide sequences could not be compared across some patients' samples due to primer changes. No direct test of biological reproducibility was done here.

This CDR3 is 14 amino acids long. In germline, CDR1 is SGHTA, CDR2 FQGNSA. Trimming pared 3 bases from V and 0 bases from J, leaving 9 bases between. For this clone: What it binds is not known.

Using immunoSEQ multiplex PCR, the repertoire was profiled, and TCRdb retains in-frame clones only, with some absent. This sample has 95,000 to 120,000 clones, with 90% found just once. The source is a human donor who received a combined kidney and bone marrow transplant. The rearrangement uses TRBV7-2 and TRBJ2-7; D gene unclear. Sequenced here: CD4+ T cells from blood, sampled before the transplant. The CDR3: CASSFIISSYEQYF. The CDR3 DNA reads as TGTGCCAGCAGCTTTATCATTAGCTCCTACGAGCAGTACTTC.